Listed below are T cell receptor beta chains from one sample, sequenced in a study of radiation and T cells in renal cell carcinoma. The data were produced by immunoSEQ multiplex PCR, yet TCRdb's version contains in-frame clones alone and is incomplete. The profile shows roughly 120,000 clones, approximately 75% of them singletons. The sequences come from blood, collected from a patient whose treatment included radiotherapy and nephrectomy. These receptors all come from a woman in her sixties or seventies with renal cell carcinoma. Each CDR3 is given without its conserved first and last residue.

AWSVQQVEKLF | TRBJ1-4 | TRBV30
SAGGETEAF | TRBJ1-1 | TRBV20-1
ASRQGAPYEQY | TRBJ2-7 | TRBV2
ASSPIGLNNEQF | TRBJ2-1 | TRBV7-2
ASSWDLRDSGENTEAF | TRBJ1-1 | TRBV5-1
ASSPSGQRAQY | TRBJ2-3 | TRBV4-2
ASSLGTGGNQPQH | TRBJ1-5 | TRBV5-1
ASSRNAGDTEAF | TRBJ1-1 | TRBV7-2
ASSLYGNSYEQY | TRBJ2-7 | TRBV5-1
ASSLIRVGEQY | TRBJ2-7 | TRBV28
ASSFWGTGDEKLF | TRBJ1-4 | TRBV27
ASRGLSSYEQY | TRBJ2-7 | TRBV5-1
ASSYGVDQPQH | TRBJ1-5 | TRBV6-6
ASTLHYEQY | TRBJ2-7 | TRBV6-1
ASFSAHPEAF | TRBJ1-1 | TRBV28
ASSQVGSYYGYT | TRBJ1-2 | TRBV4-1